A single sample is the source of the 23 T cell receptor beta chains below, sequenced in a study of beta chain features in type 1 diabetes. General study findings and limits: In all four CD4+ subsets, TCRB CDR3 length was significantly, moderately reduced in type 1 diabetes.

These TCRs' antigens remain unknown. The entirety of the isolated RNA underwent reverse transcription, so expressed TCRB transcripts were sequenced. Some clones are missing from TCRdb's copy, which holds only in-frame ones; the method was immunoSEQ multiplex PCR. The table includes about 27,000 clones, less than 70% detected once. The sample comprised Tregs from blood. The origin of the receptors is a woman aged 18-29 years with type 1 diabetes.

This clone turned up a few times. DNA for the CDR3: TGTGCCAGCAGCTTGGGTCTCTCTGGAAACACCATATATTTT. This translates into CASSLGLSGNTIYF. The chain has TRBV5-4 and TRBJ1-3, with D hard to call. V lost 0 bases to trimming and J lost 0 bases, with 4 bases between them. The CDR3 is 14 amino acids. Per the germline V gene, CDR1 is SGHNT and CDR2 is YYREEE (reference sequence).

The count of this clone is one. The chain joins TRBV5-1 to TRBJ2-1; 8 positions agree with TRBD2. The CDR3 contains 16 residues. The junction had 10 bases not matched to a gene; V was cut back by 1 base and J by 7 bases. Germline CDR1 and CDR2: SGHRS and YFSETQ. The CDR3 nucleotides read TGCGCCAGCAGCTTGCCGGGAGGGGGGGAACGAAATGAGCAGTTCTTC. Its translation is CASSLPGGGERNEQFF.

This clone was recorded a few times. The V call is TRBV5-1, the J call TRBJ2-6; tentatively, D is TRBD1 (6 bases). The CDR3 sequence is 16 residues long. Trimming took off 4 bases at V and 0 bases at J, with 11 bases between the two ends. CDR1 and CDR2 from the germline V gene are SGHRS and YFSETQ. The CDR3 protein is CASSVQGSSGANVLTF. The CDR3 DNA follows: TGCGCCAGCAGCGTACAGGGTAGCTCTGGGGCCAACGTCCTGACTTTC.

The chain combines TRBV9 with TRBJ2-2; 12 bases match TRBD2. J lost 6 bases, V lost 0 bases, and 3 bases had no gene match. The germline CDR1 and CDR2 sequences are SGDLS and YYNGEE. The CDR3 totals 16 residues. The CDR3 is CASSVGLAGGPGELFF. The CDR3 bases are TGTGCCAGCAGCGTAGGCCTAGCGGGAGGGCCCGGGGAGCTGTTTTTT. The full variable domain, with the rest looked up from reference TRBV9 and TRBJ2-2, is DSGVTQTPKHLITATGQRVTLRCSPRSGDLSVYWYQQSLDQGLQFLIQYYNGEERAKGNILERFSAQQFPDLHSELNLSSLELGDSALYFCASSVGLAGGPGELFFGEGSRLTVL.

CDR3 in DNA: TGTGCCAGCAGTAGACAGGCTCCTAGCACAGATACGCAGTATTTT. This encodes CASSRQAPSTDTQYF. V is TRBV7-9 and J is TRBJ2-3; D is perhaps TRBD1 (6 bases). The V gene lost 6 bases and the J gene lost 0 bases, with 13 bases spanning the gap. There are 15 residues in the CDR3. Germline lookup yields CDR1 SEHNR and CDR2 FQNEAQ (reference sequence).

The chain joins TRBV5-1 to TRBJ2-1, with 9 bases matching TRBD2. V shed 0 bases and J 3 bases; nucleotides not matched to a gene: 4. CDR1 and CDR2 from the germline V gene are SGHRS and YFSETQ. The CDR3 is 16 amino acids. CDR3 protein: CASSLALAGDYNEQFF. The CDR3, as DNA: TGCGCCAGCAGCTTGGCCTTAGCGGGAGACTACAATGAGCAGTTCTTC.

This chain joins TRBV28 and TRBJ1-5; 7 nucleotides align to TRBD1. Unmatched junction bases numbered 14, after V lost 5 bases and J lost 7 bases. In germline, CDR1 is MDHEN, CDR2 SYDVKM. The CDR3 spans 16 residues. Here the CDR3 DNA reads TGTGCCAGCAGTCTACCACACAGGGGAAGAAGGCAGCCCCAGCATTTT. Translated, it gives CASSLPHRGRRQPQHF.

CDR3 coding DNA: TGTGCCAGCAGGGCCGGGACAGGGAAGACTGAAGCTTTCTTT. The encoded protein is CASRAGTGKTEAFF. The chain employs TRBV6-1 and TRBJ1-1; TRBD1 agrees at 9 bases. The germline gives CDR1 MNHNS, CDR2 SASEGT. The CDR3 is 14 amino acids. The V segment lost 6 bases and the J segment 5 bases; nucleotides outside the gene matches: 7.

This chain links TRBV7-9 with TRBJ1-2; the D gene is possibly TRBD1 (6 bases). CDR1 SEHNR and CDR2 FQNEAQ come from the germline V gene (reference sequence). V gave up 5 bases and J gave up 2 bases, with 18 bases separating them. The CDR3 covers 16 residues. The CDR3 loop reads CASSVWTVTLNYGYTF. As DNA, the CDR3 is TGTGCCAGCAGCGTTTGGACAGTTACACTAAACTATGGCTACACCTTC.

The chain uses TRBV11-3 and TRBJ2-7, with 11 bases lining up with TRBD2. V lost 5 bases and J lost 7; bases outside the gene matches: 7. Germline CDR1 and CDR2: SGHNT and YENEEA. The CDR3 is 14 residues long. The CDR3 nucleotides read TGTGCCAGCAGCGGTAGCGGGAGGGCGGATGAGCAGTACTTC. It specifies CASSGSGRADEQYF.

The chain uses TRBV6-5 and TRBJ1-1; D is possibly TRBD1 (6 bases). Germline-derived CDR1 and CDR2 are MNHEY and SVGAGI. The CDR3 runs to 15 residues. V lost 2 bases, J lost 2 bases, and 12 bases lay in between. DNA of the CDR3: TGTGCCAGCAGTTACGCGGGCAGGGGTAACACTGAAGCTTTCTTT. This codes for CASSYAGRGNTEAFF.

Concerning this clone: One junction end does not reproduce the germline sequence, and a read error may be involved. The same CDR3 also results from other DNA sequences found in this sample. The chain couples TRBV19 to TRBJ1-5, with 8 bases fitting TRBD1. CDR3 size: 15 residues. Germline assignment: CDR1 LNHDA and CDR2 SQIVND (reference sequence). The CDR3 region is CASNLRQGSSQPQHF. The CDR3 DNA sequence: TGTGCCAGTAATCTACGACAGGGGAGCTCTCAGCCCCAACATTTT. Together with reference TRBV19 and TRBJ1-5, the CDR3 gives the full variable domain: DGGITQSPKYLFRKEGQNVTLSCEQNLNHDAMYWYRQDPGQGLRLIYYSQIVNDFQKGDIAEGYSVSREKKESFPLTVTSAQKNPTAFYLCASNLRQGSSQPQHFGDGTRLSIL.

In its sample, this clone was seen a few times. In DNA, the CDR3 is TGTGCCATCAGTGAGGGACTAGCGGGAGCTATGTACAATGAGCAGTTCTTC. Encoded protein: CAISEGLAGAMYNEQFF. The chain carries TRBV10-3 and TRBJ2-1; 13 nucleotides match TRBD2. From germline, CDR1 is ENHRY and CDR2 SYGVKD. The CDR3 runs 17 residues. J was trimmed by 4 bases and V by 2 bases; bases with no gene match: 5.

A few counts support this clone. The CDR3 spells CASSQDLTGYNSPLHF. DNA for the CDR3: TGTGCCAGCAGCCAAGATCTGACAGGGTATAATTCACCCCTCCACTTT. This chain joins TRBV4-2 and TRBJ1-6; the match to TRBD1 covers 7 bases. Germline loops: CDR1 LGHNA, CDR2 YNFKEQ. This CDR3 region has 16 residues. Trimming cost V 0 bases and J 4 bases; bases outside gene matches: 3.

The V gene is TRBV28, the J gene TRBJ2-5; 7 bases fit TRBD1. J was trimmed by 7 bases and V by 2 bases; bases with no gene match: 4. The CDR3 consists of 13 residues. In germline, CDR1 is MDHEN, CDR2 SYDVKM. The CDR3 is CASSLGQVGTQYF. CDR3 nucleotide sequence: TGTGCCAGCAGTTTAGGACAGGTTGGGACCCAGTACTTC. Full variable domain (missing parts from reference TRBV28 and TRBJ2-5): DVKVTQSSRYLVKRTGEKVFLECVQDMDHENMFWYRQDPGLGLRLIYFSYDVKMKEKGDIPEGYSVSREKKERFSLILESASTNQTSMYLCASSLGQVGTQYFGPGTRLLVL.

As regards this clone: Different DNA sequences within this sample yield the same CDR3. In nucleotides, the CDR3 is TGTGCCAGCAGCTCACAGGGGAATGAGCAGTTCTTC. Translated, it gives CASSSQGNEQFF. The J gene is TRBJ2-1, the V gene TRBV7-9; 7 bases fit TRBD1. J was trimmed by 7 bases and V by 4 bases; bases with no gene match: 1. This CDR3 has 12 residues. Germline V CDR1 and CDR2: SEHNR, FQNEAQ (reference sequence).

This clone was seen just once. The genes are TRBV2 and TRBJ1-5; no clear D. Trimming removed 3 bases from V and 4 bases from J, with 7 bases in between. Germline-derived CDR1 and CDR2 are SNHLY and FYNNEI. CDR3 length: 13 amino acids. CDR3 protein: CASSDWENQPQHF. The CDR3 nucleotides read TGTGCCAGCAGTGATTGGGAGAATCAGCCCCAGCATTTT. The full variable domain, its missing parts supplied by reference TRBV2 and TRBJ1-5, is EPEVTQTPSHQVTQMGQEVILRCVPISNHLYFYWYRQILGQKVEFLVSFYNNEISEKSEIFDDQFSVERPDGSNFTLKIRSTKLEDSAMYFCASSDWENQPQHFGDGTRLSIL.

This clone was detected only a few times. The chain links TRBV6-1 to TRBJ2-7; 7 bases line up with TRBD1. The germline CDR1 and CDR2 sequences are MNHNS and SASEGT. The CDR3 runs to 13 residues. Germline trimming cut 6 bases from V and 6 bases from J; bases unmatched to any gene: 8. The CDR3 reads CASSPTGVGEQYF. The CDR3 DNA follows: TGTGCCAGCAGCCCTACAGGGGTGGGCGAGCAGTACTTC.

The chain couples TRBV7-6 to TRBJ2-7; no definite D call. The length of the CDR3 is 13 residues. CDR1 is SGHVS, CDR2 FNYEAQ, per germline. V was trimmed by 5 bases and J by 4 bases, leaving 12 bases between them. CDR3 sequence: CASSPRLAYEQYV. The CDR3 bases are TGTGCCAGCAGCCCCCGACTGGCTTACGAGCAGTACGTC.

The V gene is TRBV11-3, the J gene TRBJ2-3; D is ambiguous. Germline V gives CDR1 SGHNT, CDR2 YENEEA. The CDR3 is 14 residues long. Trimming took off 3 bases at V and 2 bases at J, with 9 bases between the two ends. The CDR3 coding sequence is TGTGCCAGCAGCTTGGTGGCAGTCACAGATACGCAGTATTTT. This sequence encodes CASSLVAVTDTQYF.

The rearrangement uses TRBV6-4 and TRBJ2-3; 9 bases fit TRBD2. This CDR3 is built from 17 residues. J was trimmed by 5 bases and V by 2 bases; bases with no gene match: 11. Germline values: CDR1 MRHNA, CDR2 SNTAGT. The CDR3 region has the DNA TGTGCCAGCAGTGACAAGAGCGGGAGGTTTTGGGGAGATACGCAGTATTTT. Residues: CASSDKSGRFWGDTQYF.

This chain connects TRBV19 to TRBJ1-2; 9 bases are shared with TRBD1. The CDR3 is made up of 17 amino acids. After removal of 5 bases from V and 5 bases from J, the junction contained 15 bases not matched to a gene. Germline V lookup: CDR1 LNHDA, CDR2 SQIVND (reference sequence). CDR3 loop: CASSSSTGTGLRYGYTF. CDR3 sequence (DNA): TGTGCCAGTAGTTCTTCAACCGGGACAGGGCTCCGATATGGCTACACCTTC. The full variable domain, rest sourced from reference TRBV19 and TRBJ1-2, is DGGITQSPKYLFRKEGQNVTLSCEQNLNHDAMYWYRQDPGQGLRLIYYSQIVNDFQKGDIAEGYSVSREKKESFPLTVTSAQKNPTAFYLCASSSSTGTGLRYGYTFGSGTRLTVV.

The chain couples TRBV18 to TRBJ2-1; TRBD2 matches 8 bases. Germline V gene sequence: CDR1 KGHSH, CDR2 LQKENI. The ends lost 6 bases at V and 5 bases at J; junction bases unmatched: 9. The CDR3 contains 15 residues. In DNA, the CDR3 is TGTGCCAGCTCGCCAGCGGGAGTAGTGCACAATGAGCAGTTCTTC. Encoded protein: CASSPAGVVHNEQFF.